A single sample gave rise to the 17 T cell receptor beta chains below, sequenced in a study of blood T cell repertoires in COVID-19. Assay used: immunoSEQ multiplex PCR; TCRdb lists only in-frame clones, some missing. Here the sample spans about 170,000 clones, 80% to 85% being singletons. Sequenced material: peripheral blood. These receptor sequences come from a man in his 70s with active or convalescent COVID-19.

The chain recombines TRBV7-2 with TRBJ1-1; 8 positions agree with TRBD1. The CDR3 has 14 amino acids. CDR1 is SGHTA, CDR2 FQGNSA, per germline. Losses at the gene ends were 5 bases for V and 5 bases for J; bases not matched to a gene: 7. CDR3 residues: CASSPRTGSTEAFF. The CDR3 DNA reads TGTGCCAGCAGCCCAAGGACAGGGTCTACTGAAGCTTTCTTT.

Remarks on this clone: The same CDR3 is also encoded by other DNA sequences in this sample. V is TRBV3-1 (or the pseudogene TRBV3-2) and J is TRBJ1-1, with D possibly TRBD1 on 6 matching bases. The CDR3 is made up of 15 amino acids. Trimming removed 1 base at V and 1 base at J, with 10 bases between. The germline V gene encodes CDR1 LGHDT and CDR2 YNNKEL (reference sequence). The CDR3 DNA sequence: TGTGCCAGCAGCCAAGGAACCAGGGGGAACACTGAAGCTTTCTTT. Its protein is CASSQGTRGNTEAFF.

The chain recombines TRBV18 with TRBJ2-1; 7 bases agree with TRBD2. Trimming took 2 bases from V and 7 from J; bases not matched to a gene: 14. CDR3 length: 17 amino acids. The germline V gene encodes CDR1 KGHSH and CDR2 LQKENI. CDR3 protein: CASSPMGRAGFNNEQFF. The CDR3 coding sequence is TGTGCCAGCTCACCAATGGGGAGAGCGGGATTCAATAATGAGCAGTTCTTC.

This chain joins TRBV9 and TRBJ2-5; 8 nucleotides line up with TRBD2. This CDR3 contains 16 residues. Germline assignment: CDR1 SGDLS and CDR2 YYNGEE. Trimming cost V 0 bases and J 5 bases; bases outside gene matches: 9. The CDR3 region is CASSVVPAGERETQYF. Written as DNA, the CDR3 is TGTGCCAGCAGCGTAGTCCCAGCGGGGGAGAGGGAGACCCAGTACTTC.

The CDR3 protein is CASSLPRRGAGETQYF. CDR3 coding DNA: TGTGCCAGCAGCTTACCACGTCGTGGGGCAGGGGAGACCCAGTACTTC. This chain joins TRBV7-7 and TRBJ2-5; tentative D call: TRBD1 (5 bases). V lost 2 bases, J lost 5 bases, and 18 bases lay in between. CDR3 length: 16 residues. The germline CDR1 and CDR2 sequences are SSHAT and FNYEAQ (reference sequence).

The chain employs TRBV19 and TRBJ1-5, with a possible D match to TRBD1 (5 bases). The CDR3 totals 15 residues. Trimming took off 7 bases at V and 6 bases at J, with 19 bases between the two ends. The germline gives CDR1 LNHDA, CDR2 SQIVND (reference sequence). The CDR3, as DNA: TGTGCCAGTACTCCTGGGGACGCGGGGGGTCAGCCCCAGCATTTT. The encoded protein is CASTPGDAGGQPQHF.

This clone was counted between two and nine times. The rearrangement uses TRBV7-9 and TRBJ1-1, with D uncertain. There are 13 residues in the CDR3. Trimming stripped 1 base from V and 2 bases from J, with 5 bases between. CDR1 is SEHNR, CDR2 FQNEAQ, per germline (reference sequence). In DNA, the CDR3 is TGTGCCAGCAGCTTAGACAGAAACACTGAAGCTTTCTTT. It yields the protein CASSLDRNTEAFF.

The chain couples TRBV6-5 to TRBJ1-1; 7 bases map to TRBD1. With 7 bases clipped from V and 4 bases from J, the junction kept 6 bases outside the gene matches. In germline, CDR1 is MNHEY, CDR2 SVGAGI. The CDR3 runs 13 residues. The CDR3 sequence: CASNDRVGTEAFF. The CDR3 DNA is TGTGCCAGCAACGACAGGGTCGGCACTGAAGCTTTCTTT.

The chain employs TRBV7-2 and TRBJ1-4; no reliable D call. The CDR3 has 14 residues. Looked up from germline, CDR1 is SGHTA and CDR2 is FQGNSA. Trimming took off 2 bases at V and 2 bases at J, with 6 bases between the two ends. The CDR3 region is CASSLTMTNEKLFF. CDR3 bases: TGTGCCAGCAGCTTAACAATGACTAATGAAAAACTGTTTTTT.

The gene calls are TRBV4-3 and TRBJ2-7; TRBD2 matches at 7 bases. Germline-derived CDR1 and CDR2 are LGHNA and YSLEER. Trimming cost V 0 bases and J 3 bases; bases outside gene matches: 17. CDR3 length: 19 amino acids. The DNA for the CDR3 is TGCGCCAGCAGCCAAGATGAGATGGGGTATGGGACTACCTTCTACGAGCAGTACTTC. Protein: CASSQDEMGYGTTFYEQYF.

The V and J genes are TRBV12-5 and TRBJ2-7; 9 bases are shared with TRBD1. The CDR3 sequence is 15 residues long. V lost 3 bases to trimming and J lost 2 bases; unmatched junction nucleotides: 5. Germline CDR1 is LGHNT and CDR2 is FRNRAP. CDR3 DNA: TGTGCTAGTGGTTTCGGGACAGGGCTTGCCTACGAGCAGTACTTC. The encoded protein is CASGFGTGLAYEQYF.

This clone came up once. V gene TRBV12-3 or TRBV12-4 combines with J gene TRBJ2-2; D unclear. The V and J ends lost 6 bases and 5 bases respectively, with 4 bases between them. The CDR3 loop spans 11 amino acids. CDR3 DNA sequence: TGTGCCAGCAGGTCTACCGGGGAGCTGTTTTTT. This gives the protein CASRSTGELFF.

The V and J genes are TRBV27 and TRBJ2-2; 10 nucleotides match TRBD2. Germline trimming cut 9 bases from V and 4 bases from J; bases unmatched to any gene: 11. Per the germline V gene, CDR1 is MNHEY and CDR2 is SMNVEV (reference sequence). The CDR3 loop spans 16 amino acids. In nucleotides, the CDR3 is TGTGCCAGTTCATACCGGACTAGCGGAAGCACCGGGGAGCTGTTTTTT. Its protein is CASSYRTSGSTGELFF.

The chain recombines TRBV27 with TRBJ2-4; TRBD1 aligns across 8 bases. The V and J ends lost 5 bases and 3 bases, in that order; junction bases with no gene match: 6. Germline V gene lookup returns CDR1 MNHEY and CDR2 SMNVEV (reference sequence). This CDR3 spans 15 amino acids. The CDR3: CASSRSTGDKNIQYF. In DNA, the CDR3 is TGTGCCAGCAGTCGTTCGACAGGGGACAAAAACATTCAGTACTTC.

The chain uses TRBV29-1 and TRBJ1-3; TRBD1 aligns across 9 bases. Germline-derived CDR1 and CDR2 are SQVTM and ANQGSEA. J lost 2 bases, V lost 8 bases, and 4 bases had no gene match. The CDR3 covers 13 residues. This CDR3 reads CSFRTGAGNTIYF. In nucleotides, the CDR3 is TGCAGCTTCCGGACAGGGGCTGGAAACACCATATATTTT.

The V gene is TRBV6-2 or TRBV6-3, the J gene TRBJ2-2; tentatively, D is TRBD1 (6 bases). CDR3 size: 17 residues. Trimming removed 6 bases from V and 0 bases from J, with 17 bases in between. Germline loops: CDR1 MNHEY, CDR2 SVGEGT. CDR3 protein: CASSSRRGRTNTGELFF. The CDR3 nucleotides read TGTGCCAGCAGCTCACGCAGGGGCCGAACGAACACCGGGGAGCTGTTTTTT.

The chain carries TRBV5-1 and TRBJ1-1; TRBD1 matches at 8 bases. The junction had 10 bases not matched to a gene; V was cut back by 1 base and J by 2 bases. Germline V lookup: CDR1 SGHRS, CDR2 YFSETQ. The CDR3 loop spans 17 amino acids. The CDR3 DNA reads TGCGCCAGCAGCTTGTCCAGGGGGCAAATGGGAAACACTGAAGCTTTCTTT. Translating gives CASSLSRGQMGNTEAFF.